Following are 14 T cell receptor beta chains from one sample sequenced in a study of cytomegalovirus exposure and HLA in healthy donors. It was with 60 Vbeta and 13 Jbeta primers that the PCR ran. The protocol was immunoSEQ multiplex PCR, while the TCRdb copy is restricted to in-frame clones and leaves out a portion. This sample carries roughly 200,000 clones, about 81% of them seen once, and the ten largest clones take about 3%. The sequenced sample consisted of PBMCs. These receptors were collected from a woman between 40 and 55 years old in good health and CMV-seronegative.

Here the CDR3 DNA reads TGTGCCAGCAGTCCACATTTTCGGACAGGGTATTACGAGCAGTACTTC. Its protein is CASSPHFRTGYYEQYF. The V and J genes are TRBV28 and TRBJ2-7, with TRBD1 matching 8 bases. Germline V CDR1 and CDR2: MDHEN, SYDVKM. Trimming removed 5 bases from V and 4 bases from J; junction bases left unmatched: 13. The CDR3 has 16 amino acids. The variable domain in full, with the rest retrieved from reference TRBV28 and TRBJ2-7, is DVKVTQSSRYLVKRTGEKVFLECVQDMDHENMFWYRQDPGLGLRLIYFSYDVKMKEKGDIPEGYSVSREKKERFSLILESASTNQTSMYLCASSPHFRTGYYEQYFGPGTRLTVT.

V gene TRBV11-2 combines with J gene TRBJ2-5; the D is unclear. V lost 1 base and J lost 5, with 17 bases in between. Germline values: CDR1 SGHAT, CDR2 FQNNGV. There are 16 residues in the CDR3. The CDR3 coding sequence is TGTGCCAGCAGCTTAGCCGCCGGCGGAAGGATGGAGACCCAGTACTTC. Its protein is CASSLAAGGRMETQYF.

This clone was counted a few times. This sequence joins TRBV10-3 and TRBJ2-5; 10 bases are a match to TRBD1. The ends lost 5 bases at V and 2 bases at J; junction bases unmatched: 5. This CDR3 is 15 amino acids long. CDR1 ENHRY and CDR2 SYGVKD come from the germline V gene. CDR3 bases: TGTGCCATCAGTTCCGACAGGGGGCTGCAAGAGACCCAGTACTTC. Amino acid sequence: CAISSDRGLQETQYF.

The rearrangement joins TRBV5-1 to TRBJ2-2; no clear D gene. The V end lost 3 bases, the J end lost 4 bases, and 10 bases lay between the germline ends. Per germline, CDR1 SGHRS and CDR2 YFSETQ. The length of the CDR3 is 14 residues. The CDR3 nucleotides are TGCGCCAGCAGCTCCTCCACTCCCACCGGGGAGCTGTTTTTT. Protein sequence: CASSSSTPTGELFF. Filled out from reference TRBV5-1 and TRBJ2-2, the complete variable domain reads KAGVTQTPRYLIKTRGQQVTLSCSPISGHRSVSWYQQTPGQGLQFLFEYFSETQRNKGNFPGRFSGRQFSNSRSEMNVSTLELGDSALYLCASSSSTPTGELFFGEGSRLTVL.

The V gene is TRBV2, the J gene TRBJ2-7; 12 nucleotides agree with TRBD2. This CDR3 is built from 15 residues. Germline lookup yields CDR1 SNHLY and CDR2 FYNNEI. Losses at the gene ends were 4 bases for V and 11 bases for J; bases not matched to a gene: 12. CDR3 sequence: CASSVGRTSGAGEYF. CDR3 coding DNA: TGTGCCAGCAGTGTTGGCAGGACTAGCGGGGCTGGTGAGTACTTC.

This clone was counted once. In nucleotides, the CDR3 is TGTGCCAGCAGCGTAATCTCTAGCCCCGGGGAGCTGTTTTTT. This sequence encodes CASSVISSPGELFF. The V call is TRBV9, the J call TRBJ2-2; possible D gene TRBD2, 5 bases. Trimming left V 1 base short and J 6 bases short, with 10 bases between. The germline CDR1 and CDR2 sequences are SGDLS and YYNGEE. The CDR3 consists of 14 residues.

The gene calls are TRBV7-3 and TRBJ2-7; 9 bases map to TRBD2. After removal of 5 bases from V and 0 bases from J, the junction contained 5 bases not matched to a gene. CDR3 length: 15 amino acids. Per germline, CDR1 SGHTA and CDR2 FQGTGA. DNA for the CDR3: TGTGCCAGCAGCCTGGGCGGGGGGGGCTCCTACGAGCAGTACTTC. Translation: CASSLGGGGSYEQYF.

The chain combines TRBV19 with TRBJ1-1, with 8 positions matching TRBD1. The V and J ends lost 7 bases and 6 bases, in that order; junction bases with no gene match: 7. This CDR3 region has 13 residues. The germline gives CDR1 LNHDA, CDR2 SQIVND (reference sequence). The DNA for the CDR3 is TGTGCCAGTACCCCCGGGACAGGCGCTGAAGCTTTCTTT. Protein product: CASTPGTGAEAFF.

V is TRBV7-3 and J is TRBJ2-2; 8 bases align to TRBD2. Germline-derived CDR1 and CDR2 are SGHTA and FQGTGA. CDR3 length: 16 amino acids. The V and J ends lost 0 bases and 5 bases, in that order; junction bases with no gene match: 5. Here the CDR3 reads CASSLTSGSDTGELFF. CDR3 coding DNA: TGTGCCAGCAGCTTAACGAGCGGGAGTGATACCGGGGAGCTGTTTTTT. The variable domain in full, completed from reference TRBV7-3 and TRBJ2-2, reads GAGVSQTPSNKVTEKGKYVELRCDPISGHTALYWYRQSLGQGPEFLIYFQGTGAADDSGLPNDRFFAVRPEGSVSTLKIQRTERGDSAVYLCASSLTSGSDTGELFFGEGSRLTVL.

The genes are TRBV5-3 and TRBJ1-5, with TRBD1 as a possible D gene (5 bases). TRBV5-3 is given ORF status, its function remaining uncertain. V lost 4 bases, J lost 0 bases, and 20 bases lay in between. The CDR3 length is 18 residues. CDR3 amino acids: CARSPQSPGLYSNQPQHF. The CDR3 DNA sequence: TGTGCCAGAAGCCCGCAATCCCCGGGACTTTATAGCAATCAGCCCCAGCATTTT.

The V call is TRBV27, the J call TRBJ2-1; 12 nucleotides align to TRBD2. CDR3 length: 15 amino acids. Germline values: CDR1 MNHEY, CDR2 SMNVEV (reference sequence). The V and J ends lost 2 bases and 5 bases, in that order; junction bases with no gene match: 1. CDR3 sequence: CASSLRLAGDNEQFF. The CDR3 DNA is TGTGCCAGCAGTTTAAGACTAGCGGGAGACAATGAGCAGTTCTTC.

The chain couples TRBV21-1 to TRBJ2-7; TRBD2, the D gene given by the table, was not confirmed from the DNA. TRBV21-1 is listed as a pseudogene. The CDR3 loop spans 15 amino acids. CDR3 nucleotides: TGTGCCAGCAGCATGAAGACTAGCGGGAGCTACGAGCAGTACTTC. Protein product: CASSMKTSGSYEQYF.

The V and J genes are TRBV27 and TRBJ2-5; D may be TRBD2 (7 bases). With 3 bases removed from V and 7 bases from J, the gap between germline ends came to 18 bases. Per germline, CDR1 MNHEY and CDR2 SMNVEV (reference sequence). This CDR3 is 15 amino acids long. The CDR3 loop is CASSFSRGARGTQYF. The CDR3 DNA reads TGTGCCAGCAGTTTTTCTCGGGGGGCTAGGGGGACCCAGTACTTC.

The chain links TRBV5-6 to TRBJ1-1, with 10 bases that match TRBD1. With V trimmed by 4 bases and J by 5 bases, 11 bases remained unmatched. Germline lookup yields CDR1 SGHDT and CDR2 YYEEEE. The CDR3 extends over 16 amino acids. The DNA for the CDR3 is TGTGCCAGCAGCACTTGGGGGACAGGGGAGAGGACTGAAGCTTTCTTT. Its translation: CASSTWGTGERTEAFF.